The T cell receptor beta chain under discussion was sequenced for a study of beta chain features in type 1 diabetes. Study observations and caveats: Type 1 diabetes patients showed fewer insertions and more deletions at VDJ junctions. HLA influence on TCRB rearrangement stayed unresolved here.

Germline V gene data show CDR1 as LGHNA and CDR2 as YSLEER. This CDR3 region has 14 residues. V was shortened by 0 bases and J by 4 bases, with 9 bases between the two germline ends. What was sequenced were expressed TCRB transcripts, since all of the isolated RNA had been reverse transcribed. Only in-frame clones appear in the TCRdb table, and some are missing; sequencing was by immunoSEQ multiplex PCR. The repertoire holds 860,000 or so clones, with 17% as singletons. As regards this clone: Its antigen is still unknown.

Only one heparinised blood draw was taken per donor, and its volume averaged about 116 mL. The sample was naive CD4+ T cells from blood. This chain uses TRBV4-3 with TRBJ1-2; possible D gene TRBD1, 5 bases. The sequence came from a woman under 30 in good health. CDR3 in amino acids: CASSQDWGRYGYTF. In DNA, the CDR3 is TGCGCCAGCAGCCAAGACTGGGGACGCTATGGCTACACCTTC.